A selection of T cell receptor beta chains follows, all from one sample in a study of early T cells in non-severe SARS-CoV-2 infection. TCRdb reprocessed the 5' RACE reads via MiXCR and lists one record per CDR3 protein. The data contain tens of thousands of distinct CDR3 sequences, 11% of them singletons. Sequenced here: whole blood, sampled at baseline. The receptors come from an adult who was a healthcare worker with PCR-confirmed SARS-CoV-2 infection or an uninfected control (not recorded which). CDR3s include the opening cysteine and the closing phenylalanine or tryptophan.

CDR3 protein: CASSGHNTEAFF
V gene: TRBV9
J gene: TRBJ1-1

CDR3 protein: CASSFQNYGYTF
V gene: TRBV7-2
J gene: TRBJ1-2

CDR3 protein: CASSLTGVRNQPQHF
V gene: TRBV27
J gene: TRBJ1-5

CDR3 protein: CASSQVRGAEAFF
V gene: TRBV4-2
J gene: TRBJ1-1

CDR3 protein: CASRYTGRGVGYTF
V gene: TRBV5-6
J gene: TRBJ1-2

CDR3 protein: CASSRQGTFSNYGYTF
V gene: TRBV12-3/TRBV12-4
J gene: TRBJ1-2

CDR3 protein: CAIRGQGGSGYTF
V gene: TRBV10-3
J gene: TRBJ1-2

CDR3 protein: CASSQGELAGIYEQYF
V gene: TRBV3-1
J gene: TRBJ2-7

CDR3 protein: CASRTSGGPGTDTQYF
V gene: TRBV12-3/TRBV12-4
J gene: TRBJ2-3

CDR3 protein: CASSFLASGGYRELFF
V gene: TRBV11-2
J gene: TRBJ2-2

CDR3 protein: CASIRTGSSYNEQFF
V gene: TRBV2
J gene: TRBJ2-1

CDR3 protein: CASSQGRGTNYGYTF
V gene: TRBV4-3
J gene: TRBJ1-2

CDR3 protein: CSIGWGDYGYTF
V gene: TRBV30
J gene: TRBJ1-2

CDR3 protein: CASSQLAGGSYNEQFF
V gene: TRBV18
J gene: TRBJ2-1

CDR3 protein: CASSWAGVPQETQYF
V gene: TRBV27
J gene: TRBJ2-5

CDR3 protein: CASSLAGALHSQETQYF
V gene: TRBV5-1
J gene: TRBJ2-5

CDR3 protein: CASSPKDNQPQHF
V gene: TRBV18
J gene: TRBJ1-5

CDR3 protein: CSARDLAGELFF
V gene: TRBV20-1
J gene: TRBJ2-2

CDR3 protein: CSARPGLTGGSSYNEQFF
V gene: TRBV20-1
J gene: TRBJ2-1

CDR3 protein: CASSPLNTEGYNEQFF
V gene: TRBV28
J gene: TRBJ2-1

CDR3 protein: CASKDRATDTQYF
V gene: TRBV19
J gene: TRBJ2-3

CDR3 protein: CASSPEGGQGREETQYF
V gene: TRBV19
J gene: TRBJ2-5

CDR3 protein: CASRNSGGETQYF
V gene: TRBV11-2
J gene: TRBJ2-5

CDR3 protein: CASSPAGELYEQYF
V gene: TRBV6-5
J gene: TRBJ2-7

CDR3 protein: CASSSPNEQFF
V gene: TRBV12-3/TRBV12-4
J gene: TRBJ2-1

CDR3 protein: CASTLAGGGTYEQYF
V gene: TRBV12-3/TRBV12-4
J gene: TRBJ2-7

CDR3 protein: CASSNPPGRQNSPLHF
V gene: TRBV19
J gene: TRBJ1-6

CDR3 protein: CASSLARGGTDTQYF
V gene: TRBV7-9
J gene: TRBJ2-3

CDR3 protein: CASSSLRLSSLRDTQYF
V gene: TRBV12-3/TRBV12-4
J gene: TRBJ2-5

CDR3 protein: CSVPDGRGVSYEQYF
V gene: TRBV20-1
J gene: TRBJ2-7

CDR3 protein: CASSPGAVGWGANVLTF
V gene: TRBV12-3/TRBV12-4
J gene: TRBJ2-6

CDR3 protein: CASGRLAYQETQYF
V gene: TRBV2
J gene: TRBJ2-5

CDR3 protein: CASSRIEETQYF
V gene: TRBV7-6
J gene: TRBJ2-5

CDR3 protein: CASSLSAGGGNTQYF
V gene: TRBV12-3/TRBV12-4
J gene: TRBJ2-3

CDR3 protein: CASSLGLAGSTDTQYF
V gene: TRBV19
J gene: TRBJ2-3

CDR3 protein: CASSFRGVDIQYF
V gene: TRBV7-2
J gene: TRBJ2-4

CDR3 protein: CSVAGSQDPPYSYEQYF
V gene: TRBV29-1
J gene: TRBJ2-7

CDR3 protein: CASRKAGGQETQYF
V gene: TRBV5-4
J gene: TRBJ2-5

CDR3 protein: CASSQESEAFF
V gene: TRBV6-1
J gene: TRBJ1-1

CDR3 protein: CASSPGLRPPNEQFF
V gene: TRBV11-2
J gene: TRBJ2-1

CDR3 protein: CASSFRAQRAETQYF
V gene: TRBV6-5
J gene: TRBJ2-5

CDR3 protein: CASSDGQGTNEKLFF
V gene: TRBV7-8
J gene: TRBJ1-4